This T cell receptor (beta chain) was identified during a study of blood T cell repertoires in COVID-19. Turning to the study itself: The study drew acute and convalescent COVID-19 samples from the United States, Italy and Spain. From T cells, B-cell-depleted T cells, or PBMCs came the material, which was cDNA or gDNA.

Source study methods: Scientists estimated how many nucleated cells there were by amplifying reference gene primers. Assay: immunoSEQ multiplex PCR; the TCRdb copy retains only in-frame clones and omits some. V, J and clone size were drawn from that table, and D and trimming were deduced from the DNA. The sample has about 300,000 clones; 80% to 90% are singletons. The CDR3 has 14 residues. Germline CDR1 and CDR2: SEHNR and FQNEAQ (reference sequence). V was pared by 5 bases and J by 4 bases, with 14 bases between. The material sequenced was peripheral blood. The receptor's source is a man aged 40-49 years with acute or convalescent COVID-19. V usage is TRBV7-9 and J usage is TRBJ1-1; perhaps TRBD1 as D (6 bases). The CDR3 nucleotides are TGTGCCAGCAGCCCGACAGGCCGGATCACTGAAGCTTTCTTT. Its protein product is CASSPTGRITEAFF.